These T cell receptor beta chains were read from a single sample in a study of blood T cells in healthy people across ages. One entry per CDR3 protein, called by TCRdb with MiXCR from the 5' RACE reads. The data contain approximately 580,000 distinct CDR3 sequences, approximately 25% of them singletons. This same sample was also part of a study on T cells of mothers and their children.

Source material: blood. The receptor source for this set is a boy aged 5-17 years in good health. The CDR3 runs from the conserved cysteine through the conserved F or W. The D gene is left open where the match is weak. A row's size may be missing; if present it is once, few, many or a size class.

v_gene,d_gene,abundance,j_gene,CDR3aa,CDR3nt
TRBV28,-,-,TRBJ1-1,CASTQGKHTEAFF,TGTGCCAGCACTCAGGGGAAACACACTGAAGCTTTCTTT
TRBV2,-,-,TRBJ1-1,CATSRDGREAFF,TGTGCCACCAGTCGAGACGGAAGAGAAGCTTTCTTT
TRBV14,-,many,TRBJ2-5,CASSQWGREETQYF,TGTGCCAGCAGCCAATGGGGTCGTGAAGAGACCCAGTACTTC
TRBV10-3,-,-,TRBJ2-1,CAISEGVTGSYNGQFF,TGTGCCATCAGTGAGGGCGTAACAGGGTCCTACAATGGGCAGTTCTTC
TRBV6-5,-,few,TRBJ2-1,CASSYAWSSYNEQFF,TGTGCCAGCAGTTACGCTTGGAGCTCCTACAATGAGCAGTTCTTC
TRBV9,-,-,TRBJ1-5,CASSEGVNSNQPQHF,TGTGCCAGCAGCGAGGGGGTTAATAGCAATCAGCCCCAGCATTTT
TRBV4-2,TRBD1,-,TRBJ2-5,CASSQQGTGEETQYF,TGTGCCAGCAGCCAGCAGGGGACAGGGGAGGAGACCCAGTACTTC
TRBV7-8,-,-,TRBJ1-4,CASSLGTTADRRGEKLFF,TGTGCCAGCAGCTTGGGGACGACGGCGGACAGAAGGGGAGAAAAACTGTTTTTT
TRBV9,-,-,TRBJ2-5,CASSVGGGAGKETQYF,TGTGCCAGCAGCGTAGGTGGGGGAGCGGGTAAAGAGACCCAGTACTTC
TRBV6-4,TRBD2,few,TRBJ2-3,CASSESGGATDTQYF,TGTGCCAGCAGTGAGAGCGGGGGGGCAACAGATACGCAGTATTTT
TRBV4-1,-,many,TRBJ2-3,CASSQGPGAGEGDTQYF,TGCGCCAGCAGCCAAGGTCCGGGGGCGGGAGAAGGGGATACGCAGTATTTT
TRBV12-3/TRBV12-4,TRBD1,-,TRBJ2-3,CASSRRGSAYTDTQYF,TGTGCCAGCAGCCGCAGGGGGAGCGCCTACACAGATACGCAGTATTTT
TRBV7-9,TRBD2,-,TRBJ2-7,CASSRRGGAGEQYF,TGTGCCAGCAGCCGTCGGGGGGGCGCGGGGGAGCAGTACTTC
TRBV24-1,-,few,TRBJ2-7,CATSADAYEQYF,TGTGCCACCAGTGCTGACGCCTACGAGCAGTACTTC
TRBV2,TRBD1,few,TRBJ2-2,CASTGQGWTGELFF,TGTGCCAGCACAGGACAGGGATGGACCGGGGAGCTGTTTTTT
TRBV4-1,-,-,TRBJ1-3,CASSQPVSGNTIYF,TGCGCCAGCAGCCAACCGGTCTCTGGAAACACCATATATTTT
TRBV7-2,-,few,TRBJ1-5,CASSLVFDRNSNQPQHF,TGTGCCAGCAGCTTAGTGTTCGACAGAAATAGCAATCAGCCCCAGCATTTT
TRBV4-2,TRBD2,many,TRBJ2-2,CASSQDSGGGPVGELFF,TGTGCCAGCAGCCAAGATTCGGGGGGAGGGCCGGTCGGGGAGCTGTTTTTT
TRBV6-5,TRBD1,-,TRBJ1-4,CASRQGAAPNEKLFF,TGTGCCAGCAGACAGGGGGCGGCGCCGAATGAAAAACTGTTTTTT
TRBV29-1,TRBD2,few,TRBJ2-4,CSARTGGSIGGNIQYF,TGCAGCGCCCGGACGGGGGGGTCCATCGGAGGGAACATTCAGTACTTC
TRBV7-8,-,-,TRBJ1-1,CASSLAGALDTEAFF,TGTGCCAGCAGCTTAGCCGGGGCTTTGGACACTGAAGCTTTCTTT
TRBV19,-,-,TRBJ1-6,CASSIKEIPRRSPLHF,TGTGCCAGTAGTATAAAGGAGATACCTCGACGGTCACCCCTCCACTTT
TRBV2,-,-,TRBJ2-7,CASSVRAYHEQYF,TGTGCCAGTAGTGTTAGGGCGTACCACGAGCAGTACTTC
TRBV29-1,TRBD1,-,TRBJ1-1,CSVARTGGSRGTEAFF,TGCAGCGTTGCCAGGACAGGGGGCTCGAGAGGCACTGAAGCTTTCTTT
TRBV7-2,-,-,TRBJ1-2,CASSLTAVCVYGYTF,TGTGCCAGCAGCTTAACGGCAGTTTGCGTCTATGGCTACACCTTC
TRBV6-5,TRBD2,-,TRBJ2-3,CASSFLSGRDTDTQYF,TGTGCCAGCAGTTTCCTTAGCGGGCGCGACACAGATACGCAGTATTTT
TRBV20-1,-,-,TRBJ2-4,CSATGTRIAKNIQYF,TGCAGTGCCACGGGGACAAGAATAGCCAAAAACATTCAGTACTTC
TRBV4-2,-,few,TRBJ2-5,CASSPALGGQETQYF,TGTGCCAGCAGCCCCGCTCTAGGGGGACAAGAGACCCAGTACTTC
TRBV7-2,-,-,TRBJ2-1,CASSLQFGEQFF,TGTGCCAGCAGCTTACAGTTCGGGGAGCAGTTCTTC
TRBV11-2,TRBD2,once,TRBJ2-6,CTTLSGRVSSSGANVLTF,TGTACCACCCTTAGCGGGAGGGTCTCGAGCTCTGGGGCCAACGTCCTGACTTTC